Listed below are T cell receptor beta chains from one sample, sequenced in a study of identical twins. From the 5' RACE reads, TCRdb called clonotypes with MiXCR, one entry per CDR3 protein. The table shows around 450,000 distinct CDR3 sequences, with about 14% occurring only once. These same data were also listed under a study on yellow fever vaccine responses in identical twins.

Input material: CD4+ T cells sorted from blood. The receptors were gathered from a woman under 30 in good health. Each CDR3 is given with its conserved first and last residue. Fields, in order: clone size, V gene, J gene, D gene, CDR3 DNA, CDR3 protein. D genes are given only for firm matches. Some rows mark clone size as missing; the rest say once, few, many or name a class of expanded clone.

>many|TRBV5-1|TRBJ2-7|.
TGCGCCAGCAGCTTGGGATCAGGGGAAGAAGAGCAGTACTTC
CASSLGSGEEEQYF
>few|TRBV12-3/TRBV12-4|TRBJ1-2|TRBD1
TGTGCCAGCACACGAAACAGGGGACCCTATGGCTACACCTTC
CASTRNRGPYGYTF
>.|TRBV7-2|TRBJ2-2|.
TGTGCCAGCAGCCCAAGCCCAGGGAAGGCGGTCACCGGGGAGCTGTTTTTT
CASSPSPGKAVTGELFF
>.|TRBV9|TRBJ2-2|.
TGTGCCAGCAGCACCAGGACCCACACCGGGGAGCTGTTTTTT
CASSTRTHTGELFF
>.|TRBV11-1|TRBJ1-3|.
TGTGCCAGCAGCACTCAGGGACCGCCTCAACTCTCTGGAAACACCATATATTTT
CASSTQGPPQLSGNTIYF
>.|TRBV20-1|TRBJ1-1|.
TGCAGTGCTTATAAGACAGCAGAAATTATGAACACTGAAGCTTTCTTT
CSAYKTAEIMNTEAFF
>few|TRBV14|TRBJ1-2|TRBD1
TGTGCCAGCAGACGGACAGGGGGCTATGGCTACACCTTC
CASRRTGGYGYTF
>.|TRBV7-2|TRBJ2-1|.
TGTGCCAGCAGCTTAGACCCTATCTACAATGAGCAGTTCTTC
CASSLDPIYNEQFF
>once|TRBV9|TRBJ2-7|.
TGTGCCAGCAGTACTACGGGGTCTCGGCCCTTCGAGCAGTACTTC
CASSTTGSRPFEQYF
>few|TRBV7-9|TRBJ2-2|.
TGTGCCGCAACGGTGAACACCGGGGAGCTGTTTTTT
CAATVNTGELFF
>.|TRBV6-1|TRBJ1-1|.
TGTGCCAGCAGCCCCTGGGGTAGCACTGAAGCTTTCTTT
CASSPWGSTEAFF
>few|TRBV5-6|TRBJ2-5|TRBD2
TGTGCCAGCAGCTTGACTAGCGGGGGACAAGAGACCCAGTACTTC
CASSLTSGGQETQYF
>few|TRBV7-3|TRBJ2-7|.
TGTGCCAGCAGCTTCTCAACCAACTACGAGCAGTACTTC
CASSFSTNYEQYF
>.|TRBV7-9|TRBJ1-4|TRBD1
TGTGCCAGCAGCCGACAGGGTCCAGCCTCCTCGAGCGAAAAACTGTTTTTT
CASSRQGPASSSEKLFF
>.|TRBV11-1|TRBJ2-3|TRBD2
TGTGCCAGCAGCTCTACTAGCGTAGATACGCAGTATTTT
CASSSTSVDTQYF
>.|TRBV7-2|TRBJ2-3|TRBD2
TGTGCCAGCAGCAAGTTAGCGGGAAACACAGATACGCAGTATTTT
CASSKLAGNTDTQYF
>.|TRBV11-2|TRBJ2-7|TRBD2
TGTGCCAGCAGCCAGCCGGGACTACCCTACGAGCAGTACTTC
CASSQPGLPYEQYF
>.|TRBV6-1|TRBJ2-5|.
TGTGCCAGCAAGGGGGGAACGTACCAAGAGACCCAGTACTTC
CASKGGTYQETQYF
>.|TRBV19|TRBJ2-5|.
TGTGCCACTCAAGCCCTCGGAGCAGGGGTGGAGACCCAGTACTTC
CATQALGAGVETQYF
>.|TRBV29-1|TRBJ2-7|.
TGCAGCGTAAGGTTGGCAGGGTTCTACGAGCAGTACTTC
CSVRLAGFYEQYF
>few|TRBV5-6|TRBJ2-1|TRBD2
TGTGCCAGCAGCTTGTTGCCTAGCGGTCCGGGTGAGCAGTTCTTC
CASSLLPSGPGEQFF
>.|TRBV12-3/TRBV12-4|TRBJ2-4|.
TGTGCCAGCAGTTTTAGCAGGACTCTAGCCAAAAACATTCAGTACTTC
CASSFSRTLAKNIQYF
>.|TRBV7-9|TRBJ2-2|.
TGTGCCAGCATCAGGACAGCCGGGCGTCGCACCGGGGAGCTGTTTTTT
CASIRTAGRRTGELFF
>.|TRBV20-1|TRBJ2-7|.
TGCAGTGCTAGAGATTCGCTGCGGGGAGTCGAGCAGTACTTC
CSARDSLRGVEQYF
>.|TRBV7-9|TRBJ2-7|.
TGTGCCAGCAGCACGAACACCGGCAGCTCCTACGAGCAGTACTTC
CASSTNTGSSYEQYF
>few|TRBV5-1|TRBJ2-5|TRBD2
TGCGCCAGCAGCTTGGCCGCCAGGACTAGCGGGAAAGAGACCCAGTACTTC
CASSLAARTSGKETQYF
>.|TRBV28|TRBJ2-7|.
TGTGCCAGCAGTTTACAGAAGGGCTACGAGCAGTACTTC
CASSLQKGYEQYF
>.|TRBV7-9|TRBJ1-4|.
TGTGCCAGCAGCTTATCGCCGTATGAAAAACTGTTTTTT
CASSLSPYEKLFF
>few|TRBV23-1|TRBJ2-5|.
TGCGCCAGCACCGGAGGGACAGCTGGGACCCAGTACTTC
CASTGGTAGTQYF
>.|TRBV20-1|TRBJ2-2|.
TGCAGTGCTAGAGTGACTTTTAGGCCCGGGGAGCTGTTTTTT
CSARVTFRPGELFF
>once|TRBV2|TRBJ2-7|TRBD1
TGTGCCAGCAGTCGGGGACAGGTTCCGTACGAGCAGTACTTC
CASSRGQVPYEQYF
>.|TRBV20-1|TRBJ2-7|.
TGCAGTGCGCTTCGGCGGACTCATTACGAGCAGTACTTC
CSALRRTHYEQYF
>few|TRBV3-1|TRBJ2-7|.
TGTGCCAGCAGCCAAGTTTTGGGGGTTTGGTACGAGCAGTACTTC
CASSQVLGVWYEQYF
>.|TRBV7-2|TRBJ2-7|TRBD1
TGTGCCAGCAGCTTAGTGGGGACAGAGACACACTACGAGCAGTACTTC
CASSLVGTETHYEQYF
>.|TRBV3-1|TRBJ1-6|.
TGTGCCAGCAGCCTAAAGGACAGTATTAATTCACCCCTCCACTTT
CASSLKDSINSPLHF
>few|TRBV5-1|TRBJ2-1|TRBD2
TGCGCCAGCAGCCCCTCAGCGGGGGGGGATAGCTCCTACAATGAGCAGTTCTTC
CASSPSAGGDSSYNEQFF
>.|TRBV9|TRBJ2-7|.
TGTGCCAGCAGCGTACGGGGGGACAGGTTTTACGAGCAGTACTTC
CASSVRGDRFYEQYF
>.|TRBV12-5|TRBJ2-2|TRBD1
TGTGCTAGTGGTCAACCGGGACAGGATGTACGAACCGGGGAGCTGTTTTTT
CASGQPGQDVRTGELFF
>many|TRBV7-8|TRBJ1-5|.
TGTGCCAGCAGCTTATCCAGGGTCGGGAATCAGCCCCAGCATTTT
CASSLSRVGNQPQHF
>many|TRBV12-3/TRBV12-4|TRBJ1-1|.
TGTGCCAGCAGTTTTTCGTTGGGAGGGAACACTGAAGCTTTCTTT
CASSFSLGGNTEAFF
>.|TRBV25-1|TRBJ1-6|.
TGTGCCAGCAAGATGGGGGACTCACCCCTCCACTTT
CASKMGDSPLHF
>.|TRBV2|TRBJ2-5|.
TGTGCCAGCAGCTGGGAACAGCAAGAGACCCAGTACTTC
CASSWEQQETQYF
>.|TRBV11-2|TRBJ2-1|TRBD2
TGTGCCAGCAGCTCGGTACGGGGGGGCCTACTGTTCTTC
CASSSVRGGLLFF